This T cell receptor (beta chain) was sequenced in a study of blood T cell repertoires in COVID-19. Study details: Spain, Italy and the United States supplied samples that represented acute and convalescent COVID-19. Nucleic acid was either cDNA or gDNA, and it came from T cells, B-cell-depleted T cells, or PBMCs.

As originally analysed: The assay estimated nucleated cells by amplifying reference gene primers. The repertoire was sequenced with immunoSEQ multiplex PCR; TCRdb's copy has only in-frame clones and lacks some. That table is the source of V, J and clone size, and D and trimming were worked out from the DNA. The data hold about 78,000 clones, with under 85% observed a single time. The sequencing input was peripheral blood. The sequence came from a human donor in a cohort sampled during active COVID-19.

The CDR3 coding sequence is TGTGCCAGTAGTCCCCGTAGCGGGGGGACCTACAATGAGCAGTTCTTC. Translating gives CASSPRSGGTYNEQFF. The V gene is TRBV19, the J gene TRBJ2-1; 10 bases align to TRBD2. Trimming removed 5 bases from V and 2 bases from J; junction bases left unmatched: 6. Germline CDR1 is LNHDA and CDR2 is SQIVND (reference sequence). CDR3 length: 16 residues.